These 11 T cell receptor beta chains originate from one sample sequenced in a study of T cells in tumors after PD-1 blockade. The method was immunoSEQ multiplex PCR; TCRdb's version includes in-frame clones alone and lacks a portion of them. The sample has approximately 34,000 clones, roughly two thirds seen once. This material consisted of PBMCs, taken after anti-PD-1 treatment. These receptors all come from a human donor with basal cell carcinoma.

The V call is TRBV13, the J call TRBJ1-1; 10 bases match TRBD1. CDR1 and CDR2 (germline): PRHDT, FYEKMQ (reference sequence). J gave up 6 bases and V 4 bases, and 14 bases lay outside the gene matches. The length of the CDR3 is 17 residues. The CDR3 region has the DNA TGTGCCAGCAGCTCAAACTACCGGAAGGACAGGGGGTCTGAAGCTTTCTTT. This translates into CASSSNYRKDRGSEAFF.

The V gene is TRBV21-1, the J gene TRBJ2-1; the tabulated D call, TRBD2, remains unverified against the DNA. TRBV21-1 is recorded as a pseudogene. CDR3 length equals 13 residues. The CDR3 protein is CASSTTSLSEQFF. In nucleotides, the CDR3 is TGTGCCAGCAGCACCACTAGCCTATCTGAGCAGTTCTTC.

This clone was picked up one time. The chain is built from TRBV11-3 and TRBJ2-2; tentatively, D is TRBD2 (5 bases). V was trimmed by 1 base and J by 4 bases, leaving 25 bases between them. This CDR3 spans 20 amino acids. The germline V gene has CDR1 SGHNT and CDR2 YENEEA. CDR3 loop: CASSLALLAGEPMSTGELFF. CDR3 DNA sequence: TGTGCCAGCAGCTTAGCCCTTCTGGCGGGCGAACCAATGAGCACCGGGGAGCTGTTTTTT. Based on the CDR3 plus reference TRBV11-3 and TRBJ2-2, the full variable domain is EAGVVQSPRYKIIEKKQPVAFWCNPISGHNTLYWYLQNLGQGPELLIRYENEEAVDDSQLPKDRFSAERLKGVDSTLKIQPAELGDSAVYLCASSLALLAGEPMSTGELFFGEGSRLTVL.

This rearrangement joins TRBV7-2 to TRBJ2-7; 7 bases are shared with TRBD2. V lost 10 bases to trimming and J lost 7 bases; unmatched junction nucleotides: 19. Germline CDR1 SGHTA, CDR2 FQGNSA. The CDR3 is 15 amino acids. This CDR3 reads CATTSDRLSMREQYF. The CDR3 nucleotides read TGTGCCACCACTAGCGACCGGCTCTCAATGCGGGAGCAGTACTTC.

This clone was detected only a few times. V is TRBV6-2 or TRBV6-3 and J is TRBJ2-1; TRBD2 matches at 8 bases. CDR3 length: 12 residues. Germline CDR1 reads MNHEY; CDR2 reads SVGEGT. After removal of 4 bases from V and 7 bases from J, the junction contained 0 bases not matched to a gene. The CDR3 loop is CASSSSGNEQFF. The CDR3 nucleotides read TGTGCCAGCAGTTCTAGCGGGAATGAGCAGTTCTTC.

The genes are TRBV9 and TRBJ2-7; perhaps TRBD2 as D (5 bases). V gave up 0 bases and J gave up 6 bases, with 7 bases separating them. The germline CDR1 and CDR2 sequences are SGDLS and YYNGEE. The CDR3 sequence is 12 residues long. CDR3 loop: CASSVDSGEQYF. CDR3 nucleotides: TGTGCCAGCAGCGTAGACAGCGGCGAGCAGTACTTC. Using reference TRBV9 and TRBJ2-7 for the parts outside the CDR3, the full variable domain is DSGVTQTPKHLITATGQRVTLRCSPRSGDLSVYWYQQSLDQGLQFLIQYYNGEERAKGNILERFSAQQFPDLHSELNLSSLELGDSALYFCASSVDSGEQYFGPGTRLTVT.

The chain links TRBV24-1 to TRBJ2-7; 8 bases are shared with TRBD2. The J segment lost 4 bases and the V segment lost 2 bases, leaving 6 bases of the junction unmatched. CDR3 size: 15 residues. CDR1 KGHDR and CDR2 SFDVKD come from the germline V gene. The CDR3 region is CATSDSSSGPYEQYF. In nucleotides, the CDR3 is TGTGCCACCAGTGATTCATCTAGCGGGCCGTACGAGCAGTACTTC.

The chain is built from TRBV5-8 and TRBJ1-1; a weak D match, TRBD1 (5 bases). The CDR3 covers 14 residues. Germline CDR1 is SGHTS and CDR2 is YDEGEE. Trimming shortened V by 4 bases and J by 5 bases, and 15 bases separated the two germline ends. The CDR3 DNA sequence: TGTGCCAGCAGCCGGGGGACTCTGGGGACTGAAGCTTTCTTT. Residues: CASSRGTLGTEAFF.

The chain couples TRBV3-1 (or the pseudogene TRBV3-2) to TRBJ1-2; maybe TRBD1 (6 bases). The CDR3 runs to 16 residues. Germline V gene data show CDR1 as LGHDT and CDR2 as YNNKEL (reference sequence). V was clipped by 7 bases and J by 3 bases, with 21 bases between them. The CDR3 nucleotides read TGTGCCAGCACTACCATCACACAGGGTGAGCACTATGGCTACACCTTC. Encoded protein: CASTTITQGEHYGYTF.

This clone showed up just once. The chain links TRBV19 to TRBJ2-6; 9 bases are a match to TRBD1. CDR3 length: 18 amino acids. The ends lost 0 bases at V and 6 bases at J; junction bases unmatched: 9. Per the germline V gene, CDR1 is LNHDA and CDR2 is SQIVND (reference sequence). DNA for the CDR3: TGTGCCAGTAGTATAGATGGACCGGGACAGGGAACGGCCAACGTCCTGACTTTC. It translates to CASSIDGPGQGTANVLTF.

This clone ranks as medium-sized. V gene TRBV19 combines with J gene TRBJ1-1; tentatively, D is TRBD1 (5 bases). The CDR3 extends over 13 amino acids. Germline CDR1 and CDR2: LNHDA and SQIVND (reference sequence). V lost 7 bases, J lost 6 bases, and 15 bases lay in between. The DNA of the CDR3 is TGTGCCAGTATAGGGGACTCCTCGGCTGAAGCTTTCTTT. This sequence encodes CASIGDSSAEAFF.